Listed below are T cell receptor beta chains from one sample, sequenced in a study of cytomegalovirus exposure and HLA in healthy donors. TCRdb keeps only in-frame clones here, not all; method: immunoSEQ multiplex PCR. Of 100,000 or so clones in the sample, around three quarters were seen once. Sequencing used PBMCs. The receptors were sampled from a middle-aged man in good health and CMV-seropositive. Each CDR3 is given with its conserved first and last residue. D genes are given only for firm matches. Expanded clones get a size class; other rows say once, few or many, or leave the size out.

v_gene	abundance	j_gene	d_gene	CDR3aa	CDR3nt
TRBV28	NA	TRBJ2-1	TRBD2	CASSLWLAGEYNEQFF	TGTGCCAGCAGTTTATGGTTAGCGGGGGAATACAATGAGCAGTTCTTC
TRBV7-9	few	TRBJ2-7	TRBD1	CASSSLAGTGSYEQYF	TGTGCCAGCAGCTCCCTTGCCGGGACAGGCTCCTACGAGCAGTACTTC
TRBV7-3	NA	TRBJ2-5	TRBD1	CASSGQGQETQYF	TGTGCCAGCAGCGGACAGGGACAAGAGACCCAGTACTTC
TRBV6-5	once	TRBJ2-7	TRBD1	CASSRTGIRYEQYF	TGTGCCAGCAGTCGGACAGGAATTCGCTACGAGCAGTACTTC
TRBV10-3	NA	TRBJ2-3	TRBD2	CAISASGGAADTQYF	TGTGCCATCAGTGCTAGCGGGGGGGCCGCAGATACGCAGTATTTT
TRBV19	NA	TRBJ1-5	NA	CASTPRGGRRDQPQHF	TGTGCCAGTACCCCCCGGGGAGGGCGCAGGGATCAGCCCCAGCATTTT
TRBV9	NA	TRBJ2-6	TRBD2	CASSAPWGGGSTPAGANVLTF	TGTGCCAGCAGCGCCCCCTGGGGGGGAGGTTCGACGCCCGCGGGGGCCAACGTCCTGACTTTC
TRBV7-2	NA	TRBJ2-3	TRBD2	CASSMRLAGTSTDTQYF	TGTGCCAGCAGCATGAGACTAGCGGGGACTAGCACAGATACGCAGTATTTT
TRBV4-1	few	TRBJ1-2	NA	CASSQGRRTNYGYTF	TGCGCCAGCAGCCAAGGGCGGAGGACTAACTATGGCTACACCTTC
TRBV14	NA	TRBJ2-3	NA	CASSQGLTSEPSTDTQYF	TGTGCCAGCAGCCAAGGATTAACGTCGGAGCCTAGCACAGATACGCAGTATTTT
TRBV5-8	NA	TRBJ1-5	NA	CASSFFRRSNQPQHF	TGTGCCAGCAGCTTTTTCAGGCGAAGCAATCAGCCCCAGCATTTT
TRBV5-1	NA	TRBJ2-7	NA	CASSSGLASYEQYF	TGCGCCAGCAGCTCTGGACTGGCATCCTACGAGCAGTACTTC
TRBV5-4	NA	TRBJ2-7	NA	CASSLVPSARYEQYF	TGTGCCAGCAGCTTGGTGCCTAGCGCCCGCTACGAGCAGTACTTC
TRBV7-2	NA	TRBJ2-4	NA	CASSRSGGVAKNIQYF	TGTGCCAGCAGCCGCAGTGGGGGCGTCGCCAAAAACATTCAGTACTTC